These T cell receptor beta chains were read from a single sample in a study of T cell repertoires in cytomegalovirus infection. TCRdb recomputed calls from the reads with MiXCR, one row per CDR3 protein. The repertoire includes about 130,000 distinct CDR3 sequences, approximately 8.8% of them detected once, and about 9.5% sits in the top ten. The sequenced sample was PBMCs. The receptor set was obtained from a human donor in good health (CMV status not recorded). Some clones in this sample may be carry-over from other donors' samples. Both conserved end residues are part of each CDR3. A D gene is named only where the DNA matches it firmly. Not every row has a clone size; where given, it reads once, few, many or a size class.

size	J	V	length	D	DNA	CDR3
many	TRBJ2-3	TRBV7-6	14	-	TGTGCCAGCAGCTATAGTAACTTATTAGATACGCAGTATTTT	CASSYSNLLDTQYF
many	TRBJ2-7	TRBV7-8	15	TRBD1	TGTGCCAGCAGCCCTTACCTGCAGGGGGCGAACGAGCAGTACTTC	CASSPYLQGANEQYF
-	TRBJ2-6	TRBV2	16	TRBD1	TGTGCCACAAGAGGACAGGGGACGACTGGGGCCAACGTCCTGACTTTC	CATRGQGTTGANVLTF
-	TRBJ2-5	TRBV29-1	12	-	TGCAGCGTTGAATTGCCCTCTTGGACCCAGTACTTC	CSVELPSWTQYF
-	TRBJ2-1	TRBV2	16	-	TGTGCCAGCAGTGACATAGCGATCAGGTCCTACAATGAGCAGTTCTTC	CASSDIAIRSYNEQFF
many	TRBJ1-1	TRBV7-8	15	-	TGTGCCAGCAGCTTAGGGCCGGGGCGCGGCTCTGAAGCTTTCTTT	CASSLGPGRGSEAFF
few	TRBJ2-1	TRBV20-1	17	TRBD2	TGCAGTGCTAGAGATAATTTAAAAGCGGGGGTTTTTAATGAGCAGTTCTTC	CSARDNLKAGVFNEQFF
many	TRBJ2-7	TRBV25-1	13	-	TGTGCCAGCAGTAGCGACAGCCGCTACGAGCAGTACTTC	CASSSDSRYEQYF
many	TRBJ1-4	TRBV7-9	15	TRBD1	TGTGCCAGCAGCTTCCGACAGGGCTTTAATGAAAAACTGTTTTTT	CASSFRQGFNEKLFF
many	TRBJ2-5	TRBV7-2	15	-	TGTGCCAGCAGCCCCGCTATGGGGACCAAAGAGACCCAGTACTTC	CASSPAMGTKETQYF
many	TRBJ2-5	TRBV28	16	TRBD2	TGTGCCAGCAGTTTTTTAACTAGCGGGGGTCAAGAGACCCAGTACTTC	CASSFLTSGGQETQYF
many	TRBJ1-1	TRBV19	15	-	TGTGCCAGTAGTATTTCCGACCTACTGAACGCTGAAGCTTTCTTT	CASSISDLLNAEAFF
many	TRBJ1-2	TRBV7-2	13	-	TGTGCCAGCAGCTTAGAACCGAACTATGGCTACACCTTC	CASSLEPNYGYTF
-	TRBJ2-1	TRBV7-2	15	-	TGTGCCAGCAGCCCCGTTGAGCTTAGCCAGGATGAGCAGTTCTTC	CASSPVELSQDEQFF
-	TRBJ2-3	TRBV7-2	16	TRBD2	TGTGCCAGCAGAAATGGACTAGCGGGAGGCACAGATACGCAGTATTTT	CASRNGLAGGTDTQYF
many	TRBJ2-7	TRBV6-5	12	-	TGTGCCAGCAGTTCGAGTATGCTGAAGCAGTACTTC	CASSSSMLKQYF
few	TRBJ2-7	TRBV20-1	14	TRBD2	TGCAGTGCTATATTAGCGGGGGCCCGGGGCGAGCAGTACTTC	CSAILAGARGEQYF
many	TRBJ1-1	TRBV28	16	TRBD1	TGTGCCAGCAGTTTAGGGACAGGGAGGGGGAACACTGAAGCTTTCTTT	CASSLGTGRGNTEAFF
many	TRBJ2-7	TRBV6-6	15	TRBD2	TGTGCCAGCACACCTGGGACTAGCGGAGCCTACGAGCAGTACTTC	CASTPGTSGAYEQYF
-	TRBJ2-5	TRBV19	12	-	TGTGCCAGTAGTATAGTGCCTGGGACCCAGTACTTC	CASSIVPGTQYF
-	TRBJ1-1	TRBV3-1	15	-	TGTGCCAGCAGCCAAGGGAAGGCGCTGAACACTGAAGCTTTCTTT	CASSQGKALNTEAFF
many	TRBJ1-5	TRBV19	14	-	TGTGCCAGTAGTATTGACGGGGAGAATCAGCCCCAGCATTTT	CASSIDGENQPQHF
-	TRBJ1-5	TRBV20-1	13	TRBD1	TGCAGTGCTAGGGACAGGACCGATCAGCCCCAGCATTTT	CSARDRTDQPQHF
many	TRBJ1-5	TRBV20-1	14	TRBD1	TGCAGTGCTAGAGATCAGGGGGTGGGGCAGCCCCAGCATTTT	CSARDQGVGQPQHF
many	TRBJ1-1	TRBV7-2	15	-	TGTGCCAGCTCCCCCTTGAGGACAGCGAACACTGAAGCTTTCTTT	CASSPLRTANTEAFF
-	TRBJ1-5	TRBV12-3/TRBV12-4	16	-	TGTGCCAGCAGTTTAAGTGGGAGGGGGAGCAATCAGCCCCAGCATTTT	CASSLSGRGSNQPQHF
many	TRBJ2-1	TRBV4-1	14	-	TGCGCCAGCACCCCGGGGAGCTCCTACAATGAGCAGTTCTTC	CASTPGSSYNEQFF
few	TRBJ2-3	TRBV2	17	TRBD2	TGTGCCAGCAGAGAGCCGGGACTAGCGGGGGTAGGTGATACGCAGTATTTT	CASREPGLAGVGDTQYF
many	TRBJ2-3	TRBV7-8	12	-	TGTGCCAGCAGCTGGGGCACAGATACGCAGTATTTT	CASSWGTDTQYF
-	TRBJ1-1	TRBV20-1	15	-	TGCAGTGCTAGAGGCCAATGGGACATAAGTTCTGAAGCTTTCTTT	CSARGQWDISSEAFF
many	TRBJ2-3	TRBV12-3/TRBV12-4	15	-	TGTGCCAGCAGTCCCCACAGGCCGAACACAGATACGCAGTATTTT	CASSPHRPNTDTQYF
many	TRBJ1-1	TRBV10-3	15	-	TGTGCCATCAGTGAGACCGGGGCCCGGAACACTGAAGCTTTCTTT	CAISETGARNTEAFF
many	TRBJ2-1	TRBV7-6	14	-	TGTGCCAGCAGCTTAGCTAGGGCCTACAATGAGCAGTTCTTC	CASSLARAYNEQFF
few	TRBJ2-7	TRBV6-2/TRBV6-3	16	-	TGTGCCAGCAGTAGGGACCCTTACGGGGCTTCCTACGAGCAGTACTTC	CASSRDPYGASYEQYF
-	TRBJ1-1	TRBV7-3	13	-	TGTGCCAGCAGACTCCGGGAGAGGACTGAAGCTTTCTTT	CASRLRERTEAFF
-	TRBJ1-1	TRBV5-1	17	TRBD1	TGCGCCAGCAGCCCGCTCGGACAGGGCTCCTTTAACACTGAAGCTTTCTTT	CASSPLGQGSFNTEAFF
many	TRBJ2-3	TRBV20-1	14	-	TGCAGTGCTAGAGGTCCGGGAAGCACAGATACGCAGTATTTT	CSARGPGSTDTQYF
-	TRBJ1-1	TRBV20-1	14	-	TGCAGTGCTATCGACGCGGTCTCGAACACTGAAGCTTTCTTT	CSAIDAVSNTEAFF
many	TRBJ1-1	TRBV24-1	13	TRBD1	TGTGCCACCTCAGAGGGGGCAAGGACTGAAGCTTTCTTT	CATSEGARTEAFF